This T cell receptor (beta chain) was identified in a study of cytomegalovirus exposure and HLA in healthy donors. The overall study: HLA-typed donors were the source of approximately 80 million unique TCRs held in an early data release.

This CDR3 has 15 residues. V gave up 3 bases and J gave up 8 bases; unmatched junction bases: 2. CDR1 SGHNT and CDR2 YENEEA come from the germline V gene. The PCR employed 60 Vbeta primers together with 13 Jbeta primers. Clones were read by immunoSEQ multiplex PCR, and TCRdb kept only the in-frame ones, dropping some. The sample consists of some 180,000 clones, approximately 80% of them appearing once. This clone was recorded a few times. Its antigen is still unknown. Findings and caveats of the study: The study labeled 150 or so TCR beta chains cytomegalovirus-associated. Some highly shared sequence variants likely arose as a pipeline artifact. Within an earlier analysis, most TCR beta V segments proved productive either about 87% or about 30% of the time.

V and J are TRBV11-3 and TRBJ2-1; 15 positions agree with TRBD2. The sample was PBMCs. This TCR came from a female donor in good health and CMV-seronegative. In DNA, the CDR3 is TGTGCCAGCAGCTTCGGACTAGCGGGAGGGCATGAGCAGTTCTTC. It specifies CASSFGLAGGHEQFF.